What follows are 9 T cell receptor beta chains derived from one specimen sequenced in a study of blood T cell repertoires in COVID-19. Sequencing was performed with immunoSEQ multiplex PCR; in TCRdb, only in-frame clones are kept and a portion is missing. The profile covers roughly 300,000 clones, with about nine tenths appearing a single time and 10% taken by the ten largest. Sequenced input: PBMCs or T cells enriched from blood (not recorded which). These receptor sequences come from a woman under 30 who had recovered from COVID-19.

The chain joins TRBV5-5 to TRBJ1-3, with 8 bases identical to TRBD1. Trimming cost V 2 bases and J 3 bases; bases outside gene matches: 1. The germline CDR1 and CDR2 sequences are SGHKS and YYEKEE (reference sequence). The CDR3 has 14 residues. The CDR3 sequence: CASSFGTGGNTIYF. Here the CDR3 DNA reads TGTGCCAGCAGCTTTGGGACAGGTGGAAACACCATATATTTT.

This chain joins TRBV28 and TRBJ2-7; 9 bases map to TRBD2. The trim removed 6 bases at V and 1 base at J, leaving 7 bases unmatched. Germline assignment: CDR1 MDHEN and CDR2 SYDVKM. There are 15 residues in the CDR3. This chain's CDR3 is CASRSATSGSYEQYF. As DNA, the CDR3 is TGTGCCAGCAGAAGTGCGACTAGCGGATCCTACGAGCAGTACTTC.

The genes are TRBV5-6 and TRBJ2-7; 8 nucleotides align to TRBD1. Germline-derived CDR1 and CDR2 are SGHDT and YYEEEE. The CDR3 sequence is 15 residues long. Trimming cost V 4 bases and J 4 bases; bases outside gene matches: 10. The CDR3 sequence is CASSELGQGRYEQYF. CDR3 DNA: TGTGCCAGCAGCGAACTAGGACAGGGTAGATACGAGCAGTACTTC.

The gene calls are TRBV2 and TRBJ2-3; possible D gene TRBD1, 6 bases. Per germline, CDR1 SNHLY and CDR2 FYNNEI. CDR3 length: 13 amino acids. V lost 6 bases and J 2 bases, leaving 9 bases between the germline ends. In nucleotides, the CDR3 is TGTGCCAGCAGCGGACAGACCACAGATACGCAGTATTTT. Protein sequence: CASSGQTTDTQYF.

The CDR3 loop is CASSPGQSYGYTF. As DNA, the CDR3 is TGTGCCAGCAGCCCAGGACAGAGCTATGGCTACACCTTC. The genes are TRBV5-4 and TRBJ1-2, with a tentative D call TRBD1 (6 bases). Germline V gene lookup returns CDR1 SGHNT and CDR2 YYREEE (reference sequence). V was shortened by 4 bases and J by 4 bases, with 11 bases between the two germline ends. The CDR3 runs to 13 residues.

This chain connects TRBV28 to TRBJ1-2, with 9 bases aligning to TRBD1. J was trimmed by 7 bases and V by 4 bases; bases with no gene match: 7. The CDR3 length is 14 residues. Germline V gene lookup returns CDR1 MDHEN and CDR2 SYDVKM. DNA for the CDR3: TGTGCCAGCAGTTCACCGACAGGGGGACTTGGCTACACCTTC. Its protein is CASSSPTGGLGYTF.

The gene calls are TRBV19 and TRBJ2-1; 7 positions match TRBD2. With V trimmed by 6 bases and J by 3 bases, 17 bases remained unmatched. The CDR3 is made up of 18 amino acids. Germline-derived CDR1 and CDR2 are LNHDA and SQIVND (reference sequence). DNA of the CDR3: TGTGCCAGTAGCGTTGGGGATATATTGTGGGGGGGCTACAATGAGCAGTTCTTC. Translating gives CASSVGDILWGGYNEQFF.

The rearrangement uses TRBV19 and TRBJ1-6; 8 bases agree with TRBD1. Per the germline V gene, CDR1 is LNHDA and CDR2 is SQIVND (reference sequence). The CDR3 has 15 residues. The ends lost 7 bases at V and 7 bases at J; junction bases unmatched: 9. For the CDR3, the DNA is TGTGCCAGTACCCCGACAGGGGTAAGCAATTCACCCCTCCACTTT. Translating gives CASTPTGVSNSPLHF.

The chain joins TRBV5-1 to TRBJ1-1; D ambiguous. The ends were cut back, 2 bases at V and 5 bases at J, with 7 bases in the middle. CDR1 and CDR2 from the germline V gene are SGHRS and YFSETQ. The CDR3 extends over 12 amino acids. The CDR3: CASSFGGTEAFF. The CDR3 DNA reads TGCGCCAGCAGCTTTGGAGGTACTGAAGCTTTCTTT.